The present T cell receptor (beta chain) was sequenced within a study of yellow fever vaccine responses in identical twins. Findings and caveats of the study: Twins' T cell vaccine responses reportedly looked partly convergent, partly personalized.

On this clonotype itself: Its antigen is unidentified.

Each CDR3 protein is one row after TCRdb ran MiXCR on the RT-PCR reads. The sample has about 19,000 distinct CDR3 sequences; approximately 68% are singletons. Per germline, CDR1 SQVTM and CDR2 ANQGSEA. The CDR3 loop spans 13 amino acids. Losses at the gene ends were 7 bases for V and 1 base for J; bases not matched to a gene: 5. This TCR was recovered from a woman in her late teens or twenties who received the yellow fever vaccine. Source: T cells from blood (PBMCs), unsorted or a sorted subset (not recorded which), taken before or after yellow fever vaccination (not recorded which). The genes are TRBV29-1 and TRBJ1-1; 8 positions agree with TRBD1. CDR3 sequence: CSARQGPNTEAFF. In DNA form, the CDR3 reads TGCAGCGCTCGACAGGGGCCGAACACTGAAGCTTTCTTT.